The 7 T cell receptor beta chains below come from one sample, sequenced in a study of T cells in Graves' hyperthyroidism and ophthalmopathy. The CDR3 regions of TCR beta were amplified from RNA transcripts. Using the HTBI primer set, a first-round RT-PCR was run on the TCR CDR3. A single record per CDR3 protein comes from TCRdb applying MiXCR to the multiplex PCR reads. Of about half a million distinct CDR3 sequences listed, roughly a sixth are singletons. The sample consisted of blood. The receptor set was obtained from a woman aged 25 to 39 with Graves' ophthalmopathy.

This clonotype was seen only a few times. The V and J genes are TRBV12-3 or TRBV12-4 and TRBJ2-3; TRBD1 matches 10 bases. The CDR3 contains 16 residues. The junction had 7 bases not matched to a gene; V was cut back by 4 bases and J by 3 bases. The DNA of the CDR3 is TGTGCCAGCAGTTCTGGACAGGGGGGGATGACAGATACGCAGTATTTT. Its translation is CASSSGQGGMTDTQYF.

This clonotype was counted a few times. The chain uses TRBV19 and TRBJ2-7; perhaps TRBD2 as D (6 bases). This CDR3 spans 14 amino acids. Germline lookup yields CDR1 LNHDA and CDR2 SQIVND (reference sequence). V shed 3 bases and J shed 2 bases, with 11 bases lying between them. CDR3 residues: CASSIIAETYEQYF. The CDR3 coding sequence is TGTGCCAGTAGTATTATAGCGGAGACCTACGAGCAGTACTTC.

Many counts were recorded for this clonotype. The chain employs TRBV7-2 and TRBJ2-5, with 7 bases lining up with TRBD2. This CDR3 is 14 amino acids long. Per germline, CDR1 SGHTA and CDR2 FQGNSA. J gave up 5 bases and V 5 bases, and 8 bases lay outside the gene matches. CDR3 residues: CASSQGRGWETQYF. DNA for the CDR3: TGTGCCAGCAGCCAAGGGAGGGGTTGGGAGACCCAGTACTTC.

This clonotype has a handful of counts. This chain connects TRBV30 to TRBJ2-7, with 7 bases that match TRBD2. J gave up 4 bases and V 5 bases, and 11 bases lay outside the gene matches. The CDR3 consists of 14 residues. CDR1 GTSNPN and CDR2 SVGIG come from the germline V gene (reference sequence). CDR3 residues: CAWDVPGGEYEQYF. The CDR3 region has the DNA TGTGCCTGGGATGTACCGGGGGGAGAGTACGAGCAGTACTTC.

The table lists this clonotype with a count of one. This chain uses TRBV19 with TRBJ2-2, with D perhaps TRBD2 (6 bases). The CDR3 sequence is 13 residues long. V was clipped by 5 bases and J by 5 bases, with 9 bases between them. Looked up from germline, CDR1 is LNHDA and CDR2 is SQIVND (reference sequence). Here the CDR3 reads CASSRLATGELFF. The CDR3, as DNA: TGTGCCAGTAGTCGTCTAGCGACCGGGGAGCTGTTTTTT.

This clonotype was recorded many times. For the CDR3, the DNA is TGCAGTGCTAACGACAGGGGTGGGGAAGAGACCCAGTACTTC. It codes for CSANDRGGEETQYF. The chain carries TRBV20-1 and TRBJ2-5; 8 bases agree with TRBD1. This CDR3 has 14 residues. V trimming: 4 bases; J trimming: 3 bases; junction bases outside the gene matches: 7. Germline lookup yields CDR1 DFQATT and CDR2 SNEGSKA (reference sequence).

This clonotype was counted only a few times. The rearrangement joins TRBV7-3 to TRBJ2-3; D unclear. Germline CDR1 and CDR2: SGHTA and FQGTGA. Deletions cut 5 bases from V and 6 bases from J, with 18 bases between. The length of the CDR3 is 15 residues. CDR3 loop: CASSTHLGMGDTQYF. The CDR3 coding sequence is TGTGCCAGCAGCACACACCTCGGCATGGGTGATACGCAGTATTTT.